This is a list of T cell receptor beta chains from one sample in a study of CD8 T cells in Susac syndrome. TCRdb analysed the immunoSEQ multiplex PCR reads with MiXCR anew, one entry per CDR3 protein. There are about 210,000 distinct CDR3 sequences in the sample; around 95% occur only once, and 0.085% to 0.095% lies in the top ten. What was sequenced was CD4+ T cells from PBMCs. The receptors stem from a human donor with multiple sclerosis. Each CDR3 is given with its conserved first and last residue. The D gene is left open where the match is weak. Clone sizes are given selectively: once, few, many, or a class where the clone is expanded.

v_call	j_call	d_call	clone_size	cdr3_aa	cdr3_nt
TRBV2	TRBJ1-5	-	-	CASSEGEMGNQPQHF	TGTGCCAGCAGCGAAGGGGAGATGGGGAATCAGCCCCAGCATTTT
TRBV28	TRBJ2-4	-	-	CASRDTGLTDGVLHF	TGTGCCAGCAGAGACACCGGGCTCACAGACGGGGTTTTGCACTTC
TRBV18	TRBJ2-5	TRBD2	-	CASSPLASGREETQYF	TGTGCCAGCTCACCTTTGGCTAGCGGGAGAGAAGAGACCCAGTACTTC
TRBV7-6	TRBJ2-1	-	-	CASSPRDLLNNEQFF	TGTGCCAGCAGCCCACGGGACTTACTAAACAATGAGCAGTTCTTC
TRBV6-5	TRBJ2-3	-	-	CASSTRPNPSTDTQYF	TGTGCCAGCAGTACCCGACCCAACCCTAGCACAGATACGCAGTATTTT
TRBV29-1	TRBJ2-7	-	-	CSAPIGVEQYF	TGCAGCGCCCCCATAGGGGTCGAGCAGTACTTC
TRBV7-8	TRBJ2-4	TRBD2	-	CASSLAGATKNIQYF	TGTGCCAGCAGCCTAGCGGGGGCTACCAAAAACATTCAGTACTTC
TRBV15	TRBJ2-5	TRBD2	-	CATSRDPAGVSSGTQYF	TGTGCCACCAGCAGAGATCCAGCGGGGGTCTCCAGTGGGACCCAGTACTTC
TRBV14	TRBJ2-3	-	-	CASSQGIGAVTQYF	TGTGCCAGCAGCCAAGGAATAGGGGCCGTGACGCAGTATTTT
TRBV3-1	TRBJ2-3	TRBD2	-	CASSLRRLAGATDTQYF	TGTGCCAGCAGCCTCAGGCGACTAGCGGGGGCCACAGATACGCAGTATTTT
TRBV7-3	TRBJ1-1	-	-	CASRPGPTSTEAFF	TGTGCCAGCAGACCGGGACCCACGTCCACTGAAGCTTTCTTT
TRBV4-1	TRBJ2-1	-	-	CASSQAEAGPQFF	TGCGCCAGCAGCCAAGCGGAGGCGGGACCACAGTTCTTC
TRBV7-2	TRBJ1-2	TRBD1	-	CASSSRQGVPRGYTF	TGTGCCAGCAGTTCCCGACAGGGGGTCCCACGTGGCTACACCTTC
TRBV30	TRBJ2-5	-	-	CAWSVQPGEETQYF	TGTGCCTGGAGTGTACAACCGGGTGAGGAGACCCAGTACTTC
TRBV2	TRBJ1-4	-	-	CAAIGEKLFF	TGTGCCGCCATAGGGGAAAAACTGTTTTTT
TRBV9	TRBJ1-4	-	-	CASSALGTTTNEKLFF	TGTGCCAGCAGCGCGCTAGGGACCACAACTAATGAAAAACTGTTTTTT
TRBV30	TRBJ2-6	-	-	CAWTMRHGANVLTF	TGTGCCTGGACCATGAGGCACGGGGCCAACGTCCTGACTTTC
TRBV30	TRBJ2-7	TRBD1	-	CAWTPDRGLYEQYF	TGTGCCTGGACTCCGGACAGGGGGCTCTACGAGCAGTACTTC
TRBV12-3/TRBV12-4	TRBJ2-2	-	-	CASRKTNTGELFF	TGTGCCAGCAGAAAGACGAACACCGGGGAGCTGTTTTTT
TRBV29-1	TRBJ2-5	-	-	CSVGQLKETQYF	TGCAGCGTTGGTCAGCTAAAAGAGACCCAGTACTTC
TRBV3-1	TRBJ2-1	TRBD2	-	CASSLTPLAGGPSGNEQFF	TGTGCCAGCAGCCTAACACCGCTAGCGGGAGGGCCTTCGGGGAATGAGCAGTTCTTC
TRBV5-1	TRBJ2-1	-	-	CASSLGDRQYNEQFF	TGCGCCAGCAGCTTGGGAGACAGGCAATACAATGAGCAGTTCTTC
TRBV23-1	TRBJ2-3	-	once	CASSQSPSAGDTDTQYF	TGCGCCAGCAGTCAATCTCCCTCAGCAGGGGACACAGATACGCAGTATTTT
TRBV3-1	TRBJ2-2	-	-	CASSQVATTQTGELFF	TGTGCCAGCAGCCAAGTTGCGACGACGCAAACCGGGGAGCTGTTTTTT
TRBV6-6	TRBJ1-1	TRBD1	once	CASSYSSGGEAFF	TGTGCCAGCAGTTACTCATCAGGGGGCGAAGCTTTCTTT
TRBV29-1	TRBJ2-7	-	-	CSVVLVNEQYF	TGCAGCGTCGTTTTGGTTAACGAGCAGTACTTC
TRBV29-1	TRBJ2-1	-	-	CSVDSFGNEQFF	TGCAGCGTTGATAGTTTCGGCAATGAGCAGTTCTTC
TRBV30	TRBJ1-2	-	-	CAWSAVNWGYTF	TGTGCCTGGAGTGCAGTTAACTGGGGCTACACCTTC
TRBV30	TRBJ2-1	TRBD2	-	CAWSTGLAGGTYNEQFF	TGTGCCTGGAGTACTGGGTTGGCGGGGGGGACCTACAATGAGCAGTTCTTC
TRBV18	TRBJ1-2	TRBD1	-	CASSPQQGENYGYTF	TGTGCCAGCTCACCACAACAGGGGGAAAACTATGGCTACACCTTC
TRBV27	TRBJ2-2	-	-	CASSFVVGTGELFF	TGTGCCAGCAGTTTCGTCGTGGGGACCGGGGAGCTGTTTTTT
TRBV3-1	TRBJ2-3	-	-	CASSPYYPTEPTRRDTQYF	TGTGCCAGCAGCCCGTACTATCCCACCGAACCCACCCGTCGGGATACGCAGTATTTT
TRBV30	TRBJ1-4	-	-	CAWTVGGSEKLFF	TGTGCCTGGACCGTCGGGGGTAGTGAAAAACTGTTTTTT
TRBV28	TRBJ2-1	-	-	CASSLIATGRNEQFF	TGTGCCAGCAGTTTAATAGCGACAGGAAGGAATGAGCAGTTCTTC
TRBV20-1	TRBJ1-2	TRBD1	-	CSAADREDYTF	TGCAGTGCTGCGGACAGGGAAGACTACACCTTC
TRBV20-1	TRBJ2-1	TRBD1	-	CSARSPGQGVNEQFF	TGCAGTGCTAGGTCGCCGGGACAGGGTGTTAATGAGCAGTTCTTC